The T cell receptor beta chain described here comes from a study of CD8 T cells in Susac syndrome. Study outcomes and limitations: A relatively small number of individuals underwent TCR sequencing and HLA analysis.

A remark on this clonotype: What it binds is unknown.

Reverse transcription of about 0.45 to 1 ug RNA was carried out with random hexamers. The authors amplified TCR beta CDR3 across 54 Vbeta and 13 Jbeta using immunoSEQ multiplex PCR. TCRdb reprocessed the immunoSEQ multiplex PCR reads via MiXCR and lists one record per CDR3 protein. The sample records roughly 150,000 distinct CDR3 sequences, roughly 95% being singletons. CDR1 is LNHNV, CDR2 YYDKDF, per germline (reference sequence). There are 13 residues in the CDR3. Trimming cost V 3 bases and J 6 bases, with 11 bases left between them. The authors sequenced TCR beta from blood CD8+ and CD4+ T cells. Negative isolation yielded CD8+ and CD4+ T cells; FACS enriched TEMRA cells.

This rearrangement joins TRBV15 to TRBJ1-1; D call uncertain. Material: CD4+ T cells from PBMCs. This clonotype was obtained from a human donor with Susac syndrome. The CDR3: CATSSNGRAEAFF. CDR3 nucleotides: TGTGCCACCAGCAGTAACGGAAGGGCTGAAGCTTTCTTT.